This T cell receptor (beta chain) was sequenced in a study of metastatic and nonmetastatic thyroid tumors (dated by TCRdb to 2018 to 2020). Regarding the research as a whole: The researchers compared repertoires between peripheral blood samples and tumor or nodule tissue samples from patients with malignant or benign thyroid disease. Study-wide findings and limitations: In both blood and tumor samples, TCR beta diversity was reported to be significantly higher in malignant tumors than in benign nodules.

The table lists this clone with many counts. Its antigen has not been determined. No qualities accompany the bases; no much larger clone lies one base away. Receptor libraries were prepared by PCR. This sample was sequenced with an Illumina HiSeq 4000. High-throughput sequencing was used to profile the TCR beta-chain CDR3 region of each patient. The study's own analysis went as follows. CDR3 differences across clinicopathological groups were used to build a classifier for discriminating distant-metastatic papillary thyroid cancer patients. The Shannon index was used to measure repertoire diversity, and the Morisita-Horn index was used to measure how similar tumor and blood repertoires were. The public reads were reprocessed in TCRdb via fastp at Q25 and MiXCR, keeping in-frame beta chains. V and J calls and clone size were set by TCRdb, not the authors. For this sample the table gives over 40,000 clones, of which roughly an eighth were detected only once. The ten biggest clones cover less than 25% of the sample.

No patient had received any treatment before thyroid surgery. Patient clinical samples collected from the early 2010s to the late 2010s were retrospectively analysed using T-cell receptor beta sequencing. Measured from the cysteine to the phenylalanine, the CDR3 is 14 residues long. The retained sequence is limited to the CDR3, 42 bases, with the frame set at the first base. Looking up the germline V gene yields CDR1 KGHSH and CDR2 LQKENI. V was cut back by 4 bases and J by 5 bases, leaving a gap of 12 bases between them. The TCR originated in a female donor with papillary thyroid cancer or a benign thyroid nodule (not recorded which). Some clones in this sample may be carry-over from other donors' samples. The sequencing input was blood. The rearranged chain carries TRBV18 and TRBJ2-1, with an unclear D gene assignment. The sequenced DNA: TGTGCCAGCTCACTCCTTCCGCAGGACAATGAGCAGTTCTTC. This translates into CASSLLPQDNEQFF.